Sequencing of this T cell receptor (beta chain) was carried out in a study of T cell responses to AZD1222 COVID-19 vaccine. Germline V lookup: CDR1 MDHEN, CDR2 SYDVKM. The CDR3 runs to 15 residues. Trimming left V 1 base short and J 1 base short, with 10 bases between. TCRdb keeps only in-frame clones here, not all; method: immunoSEQ multiplex PCR. Of fewer than 100,000 clones listed, roughly 88% are singletons. The genes are TRBV28 and TRBJ1-1; D is undetermined. This receptor was taken from an adult who received the AZD1222 COVID-19 vaccine. This specimen was peripheral blood, taken 28 days after the second AZD1222 dose. CDR3: CASSLFTWRNTEAFF. As DNA, the CDR3 is TGTGCCAGCAGTTTATTCACGTGGCGGAACACTGAAGCTTTCTTT.